Following are 21 T cell receptor beta chains from one sample sequenced in a study of PD-L1 blockade in urothelial cancer. Measured with immunoSEQ multiplex PCR; TCRdb has only the in-frame clones, and not every one. The table lists around 50,000 clones, around 85% of them singletons, with 1.9% in the top ten. Time point: peripheral blood 6 weeks after treatment start. The source was PBMCs, collected around atezolizumab (anti-PD-L1) treatment. The receptors derive from a man aged 50-60 years with urothelial cancer.

The genes are TRBV30 and TRBJ2-1, with TRBD2 matching over 14 bases. The CDR3 has 15 amino acids. The germline V gene encodes CDR1 GTSNPN and CDR2 SVGIG (reference sequence). Losses at the gene ends were 4 bases for V and 6 bases for J; bases not matched to a gene: 5. This CDR3 reads CAWNWGTSGSNEQFF. The DNA of the CDR3 is TGTGCCTGGAATTGGGGGACTAGCGGGAGCAATGAGCAGTTCTTC.

V usage is TRBV7-9 and J usage is TRBJ2-1; 8 nucleotides match TRBD2. This CDR3 has 16 amino acids. V lost 3 bases to trimming and J lost 5 bases; unmatched junction nucleotides: 9. CDR1 and CDR2 (germline): SEHNR, FQNEAQ (reference sequence). The CDR3 DNA reads as TGTGCCAGCAGCTTGTTAGGAGCGGGAGAGCACAATGAGCAGTTCTTC. Translation gives CASSLLGAGEHNEQFF.

The chain links TRBV11-1 to TRBJ2-5; D is possibly TRBD2 (6 bases). CDR3 length equals 11 residues. Trimming cost V 4 bases and J 12 bases, with 12 bases left between them. Germline V CDR1 and CDR2: SGHAT, FQDESV (reference sequence). The CDR3 protein is CASSSRRGKYF. The DNA for the CDR3 is TGTGCCAGCAGCTCCAGGAGGGGCAAGTACTTC.

This chain connects TRBV27 to TRBJ2-3, with D perhaps matching TRBD2 (5 bases). Deletions cut 2 bases from V and 4 bases from J, with 10 bases between. The germline CDR1 and CDR2 sequences are MNHEY and SMNVEV (reference sequence). The length of the CDR3 is 14 residues. The CDR3 reads CASSLIIGADTQYF. For the CDR3, the DNA is TGTGCCAGCAGTTTAATTATCGGGGCAGATACGCAGTATTTT.

V and J are TRBV6-4 and TRBJ2-2; 10 bases line up with TRBD2. CDR3 length equals 16 residues. The ends lost 0 bases at V and 5 bases at J; junction bases unmatched: 3. CDR1 MRHNA and CDR2 SNTAGT come from the germline V gene. The CDR3 protein is CASSDSGTSVTGELFF. In DNA form, the CDR3 reads TGTGCCAGCAGTGACTCTGGGACTAGCGTTACCGGGGAGCTGTTTTTT.

The CDR3 DNA is TGCAGCGTTGAAGATCCCTTGGGACAGGGGCGCCAAGAGACCCAGTACTTC. It translates to CSVEDPLGQGRQETQYF. The genes are TRBV29-1 and TRBJ2-5; 10 nucleotides align to TRBD1. Germline lookup yields CDR1 SQVTM and CDR2 ANQGSEA. The length of the CDR3 is 17 residues. V dropped 0 bases and J dropped 1; count of bases not matched to a gene: 8. The whole variable domain, remainder taken from reference TRBV29-1 and TRBJ2-5, is SAVISQKPSRDICQRGTSLTIQCQVDSQVTMMFWYRQQPGQSLTLIATANQGSEATYESGFVIDKFPISRPNLTFSTLTVSNMSPEDSSIYLCSVEDPLGQGRQETQYFGPGTRLLVL.

This clone has only one observation. The rearrangement links TRBV28 to TRBJ1-1; TRBD1 aligns across 8 bases. There are 12 residues in the CDR3. CDR1 and CDR2 (germline): MDHEN, SYDVKM. With 3 bases clipped from V and 10 bases from J, the junction kept 4 bases outside the gene matches. The CDR3 DNA reads as TGTGCCAGCAGTTTTGGGACAGGTAGAGCTTTCTTT. Encoded protein: CASSFGTGRAFF.

This chain joins TRBV7-2 and TRBJ1-5; D not resolved. V was clipped by 4 bases and J by 2 bases, with 12 bases between them. Germline V lookup: CDR1 SGHTA, CDR2 FQGNSA. This CDR3 spans 15 amino acids. CDR3 DNA sequence: TGTGCCAGCAGCTCCTCGGGTCCAGGCAATCAGCCCCAGCATTTT. Translation gives CASSSSGPGNQPQHF.

This clone was found once. The genes are TRBV28 and TRBJ2-1; D not certain. The CDR3 has 15 amino acids. The V gene lost 6 bases and the J gene lost 0 bases, with 12 bases spanning the gap. Germline V gives CDR1 MDHEN, CDR2 SYDVKM. This CDR3 is CASSWSLSSYNEQFF. DNA for the CDR3: TGTGCCAGCAGCTGGAGCCTAAGCTCCTACAATGAGCAGTTCTTC.

This chain links TRBV27 with TRBJ1-5; D not resolved. This CDR3 has 13 residues. Germline CDR1 and CDR2: MNHEY and SMNVEV (reference sequence). The V and J ends lost 6 bases and 0 bases respectively, with 6 bases between them. CDR3 protein: CASRPYSNQPQHF. The CDR3 DNA follows: TGTGCCAGCAGACCCTATAGCAATCAGCCCCAGCATTTT.

The rearrangement uses TRBV4-1 and TRBJ1-2; 8 bases align to TRBD1. V dropped 4 bases and J dropped 2; count of bases not matched to a gene: 3. The CDR3 sequence is 14 residues long. The germline V gene has CDR1 MGHRA and CDR2 YSYEKL. The CDR3 loop reads CASSLGQENYGYTF. CDR3 coding DNA: TGCGCCAGCAGCCTGGGACAGGAGAACTATGGCTACACCTTC.

The chain uses TRBV6-5 and TRBJ1-1, with 8 bases identical to TRBD1. J gave up 4 bases and V 6 bases, and 4 bases lay outside the gene matches. This CDR3 is 13 amino acids long. Looked up from germline, CDR1 is MNHEY and CDR2 is SVGAGI. CDR3 coding DNA: TGTGCCAGCAGACAAACAGGGGGCACTGAAGCTTTCTTT. Its translation: CASRQTGGTEAFF.

The CDR3 spells CASRIGGPQGSIETQYF. In DNA, the CDR3 is TGCGCCAGCAGGATAGGTGGGCCCCAGGGGTCTATAGAGACCCAGTACTTC. The V and J genes are TRBV5-1 and TRBJ2-5, with a weak D call TRBD1 (6 bases). This CDR3 spans 17 amino acids. Germline assignment: CDR1 SGHRS and CDR2 YFSETQ. V gave up 5 bases and J gave up 4 bases, with 24 bases separating them.

The genes are TRBV27 and TRBJ2-4, with 10 positions matching TRBD2. The germline gives CDR1 MNHEY, CDR2 SMNVEV (reference sequence). V dropped 2 bases and J dropped 5; count of bases not matched to a gene: 9. The CDR3 extends over 17 amino acids. The CDR3 coding sequence is TGTGCCAGCAGTTTAGGGCTAGCGGGAGCGGGGCAAAACATTCAGTACTTC. This encodes CASSLGLAGAGQNIQYF.

The sample holds a few counts of this clone. The chain links TRBV7-2 to TRBJ1-2, with D maybe TRBD1 (6 bases). The length of the CDR3 is 14 residues. Germline CDR1 is SGHTA and CDR2 is FQGNSA. V lost 1 base and J lost 8, with 14 bases in between. The CDR3 is CASSLGTARYGYTF. CDR3 DNA: TGTGCCAGCAGCTTAGGGACAGCTCGTTACGGCTACACCTTC.

The chain recombines TRBV5-1 with TRBJ1-2; unclear D gene. The CDR3 loop spans 14 amino acids. The V end lost 1 base, the J end lost 2 bases, and 9 bases lay between the germline ends. Germline assignment: CDR1 SGHRS and CDR2 YFSETQ. In nucleotides, the CDR3 is TGCGCCAGCAGCTTGTCCGCTCTAAACTATGGCTACACCTTC. Its protein product is CASSLSALNYGYTF.

The CDR3 here is CAISGAGPGNTIYF. The DNA of the CDR3 is TGTGCCATCAGCGGGGCGGGACCTGGAAACACCATATATTTT. The V gene is TRBV10-3, the J gene TRBJ1-3; TRBD1 might be the D (5 bases). Trimming removed 6 bases from V and 2 bases from J, with 11 bases in between. Germline CDR1 and CDR2: ENHRY and SYGVKD. The CDR3 extends over 14 amino acids.

V and J are TRBV18 and TRBJ1-5; weak D call: TRBD1 (5 bases). Germline V gene sequence: CDR1 KGHSH, CDR2 LQKENI. Trimming shortened V by 7 bases and J by 5 bases, and 15 bases separated the two germline ends. The CDR3 consists of 14 residues. The CDR3 DNA sequence: TGTGCCAGCTGTCGCGGGGCTGGGGATCAGCCCCAGCATTTT. Translating gives CASCRGAGDQPQHF.

The chain employs TRBV4-3 and TRBJ1-2, with D maybe TRBD1 (5 bases). V lost 3 bases and J 2 bases, leaving 13 bases between the germline ends. The CDR3 extends over 15 amino acids. In germline, CDR1 is LGHNA, CDR2 YSLEER. The CDR3, as DNA: TGCGCCAGCAGCCATAGAACCAGGGAAAACTATGGCTACACCTTC. Protein: CASSHRTRENYGYTF.

The chain recombines TRBV6-5 with TRBJ2-5, with D possibly matching TRBD2 (5 bases). The ends were cut back, 0 bases at V and 5 bases at J, with 13 bases in the middle. Germline assignment: CDR1 MNHEY and CDR2 SVGAGI. The CDR3 runs 15 residues. The CDR3 loop reads CASSYSLGSYETQYF. The CDR3 DNA reads as TGTGCCAGCAGTTACTCGTTAGGGAGCTATGAGACCCAGTACTTC.

The V call is TRBV6-5, the J call TRBJ2-7, with 8 nucleotides matching TRBD1. The germline CDR1 and CDR2 sequences are MNHEY and SVGAGI. The CDR3 has 14 amino acids. With 6 bases clipped from V and 2 bases from J, the junction kept 6 bases outside the gene matches. The CDR3 coding sequence is TGTGCCAGCAGCCGGGACAGGAAGACCTACGAGCAGTACTTC. This sequence encodes CASSRDRKTYEQYF.